The 7 T cell receptor beta chains presented below share a single source sample, sequenced in a study of radiotherapy plus CTLA-4 blockade in lung cancer. Using immunoSEQ multiplex PCR, the repertoire was profiled, and TCRdb retains in-frame clones only, with some absent. The profile shows around 80,000 clones, 60% to 85% of them singletons. The sequencing here drew on peripheral blood, taken from a patient treated with radiotherapy plus ipilimumab. The receptors were sampled from a human donor with non-small cell lung cancer whose response to radiotherapy plus ipilimumab could not be evaluated. Some clones in this sample may be carry-over from other donors' samples.

This clone has only one observation. The chain joins TRBV28 to TRBJ2-1, with TRBD1 identical over 8 bases. With 8 bases clipped from V and 0 bases from J, the junction kept 9 bases outside the gene matches. CDR1 and CDR2 (germline): MDHEN, SYDVKM. CDR3 size: 16 residues. DNA for the CDR3: TGTGCCAGCTTTGCGGACAGGGCCAGCTCCTACAATGAGCAGTTCTTC. Translation: CASFADRASSYNEQFF.

This clone appeared a single time. This rearrangement joins TRBV5-1 to TRBJ2-3; TRBD1 matches at 7 bases. CDR3 size: 14 residues. Trimming at V came to 3 bases and at J to 1 base, leaving 2 bases not matched to a gene. Germline CDR1 is SGHRS and CDR2 is YFSETQ. CDR3 sequence: CASSSGQGTDTQYF. CDR3 DNA: TGCGCCAGCAGCTCAGGACAGGGCACAGATACGCAGTATTTT. Full variable domain (outside the CDR3, taken from reference TRBV5-1 and TRBJ2-3): KAGVTQTPRYLIKTRGQQVTLSCSPISGHRSVSWYQQTPGQGLQFLFEYFSETQRNKGNFPGRFSGRQFSNSRSEMNVSTLELGDSALYLCASSSGQGTDTQYFGPGTRLTVL.

This chain joins TRBV4-3 and TRBJ2-3; 8 positions agree with TRBD1. This CDR3 spans 16 amino acids. V trimming: 2 bases; J trimming: 0 bases; junction bases outside the gene matches: 4. The V gene's germline CDR1 is LGHNA and CDR2 YSLEER. The CDR3 sequence is CASSQHRTGSTDTQYF. Here the CDR3 DNA reads TGCGCCAGCAGCCAACATAGGACAGGGAGCACAGATACGCAGTATTTT.

The chain recombines TRBV14 with TRBJ1-1, with 9 nucleotides matching TRBD1. Germline CDR1 SGHDN, CDR2 FVKESK. The CDR3 is made up of 13 amino acids. The V segment lost 1 base and the J segment 6 bases; nucleotides outside the gene matches: 0. The CDR3 reads CASSQGQGAEAFF. The CDR3 bases are TGTGCCAGCAGCCAAGGACAGGGGGCTGAAGCTTTCTTT. Supplemented by reference TRBV14 and TRBJ1-1, the full variable domain reads EAGVTQFPSHSVIEKGQTVTLRCDPISGHDNLYWYRRVMGKEIKFLLHFVKESKQDESGMPNNRFLAERTGGTYSTLKVQPAELEDSGVYFCASSQGQGAEAFFGQGTRLTVV.

V usage is TRBV28 and J usage is TRBJ1-5, with TRBD1 matching over 9 bases. J was trimmed by 3 bases and V by 2 bases; bases with no gene match: 5. The CDR3 has 16 amino acids. CDR1 is MDHEN and CDR2 is SYDVKM in the germline V gene. CDR3 in amino acids: CASSLTDRGPNQPQHF. Here the CDR3 DNA reads TGTGCCAGCAGTTTAACGGACAGGGGTCCCAATCAGCCCCAGCATTTT.

The sample holds one count of this clone. The chain has TRBV7-2 and TRBJ1-5; 11 nucleotides match TRBD1. Germline lookup yields CDR1 SGHTA and CDR2 FQGNSA. CDR3 size: 19 residues. V lost 4 bases and J lost 0; bases outside the gene matches: 11. In DNA, the CDR3 is TGTGCCAGCAGCTCCAGGGGGTGGACAGGGGGCAATAGCAATCAGCCCCAGCATTTT. Its protein product is CASSSRGWTGGNSNQPQHF.

The chain couples TRBV19 to TRBJ2-1; D call uncertain. With 3 bases removed from V and 4 bases from J, the gap between germline ends came to 10 bases. CDR1 and CDR2 from the germline V gene are LNHDA and SQIVND (reference sequence). This CDR3 contains 14 residues. The chain's CDR3 is CASSIGATYNEQFF. CDR3 sequence (DNA): TGTGCCAGTAGTATCGGAGCGACTTACAATGAGCAGTTCTTC.